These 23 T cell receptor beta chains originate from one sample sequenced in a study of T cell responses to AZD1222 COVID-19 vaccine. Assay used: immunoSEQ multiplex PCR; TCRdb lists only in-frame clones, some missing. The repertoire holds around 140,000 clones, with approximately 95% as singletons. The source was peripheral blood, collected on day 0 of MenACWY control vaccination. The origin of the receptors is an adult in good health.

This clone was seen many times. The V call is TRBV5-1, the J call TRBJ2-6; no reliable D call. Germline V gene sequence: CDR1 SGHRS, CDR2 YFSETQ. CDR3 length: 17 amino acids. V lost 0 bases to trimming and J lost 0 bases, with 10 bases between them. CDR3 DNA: TGCGCCAGCAGCTTGGACAGATTATCCTCTGGGGCCAACGTCCTGACTTTC. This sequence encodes CASSLDRLSSGANVLTF.

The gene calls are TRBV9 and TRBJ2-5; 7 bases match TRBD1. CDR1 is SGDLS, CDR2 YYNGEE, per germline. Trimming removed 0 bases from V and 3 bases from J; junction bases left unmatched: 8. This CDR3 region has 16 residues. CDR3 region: CASSVGQGRYEETQYF. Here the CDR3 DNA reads TGTGCCAGCAGCGTAGGACAGGGAAGATACGAAGAGACCCAGTACTTC.

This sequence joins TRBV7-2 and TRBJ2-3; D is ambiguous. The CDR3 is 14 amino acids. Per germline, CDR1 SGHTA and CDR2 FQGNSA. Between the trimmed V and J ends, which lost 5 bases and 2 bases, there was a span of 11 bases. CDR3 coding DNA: TGTGCCAGCAGCCGCGACCGCTACACAGATACGCAGTATTTT. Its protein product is CASSRDRYTDTQYF.

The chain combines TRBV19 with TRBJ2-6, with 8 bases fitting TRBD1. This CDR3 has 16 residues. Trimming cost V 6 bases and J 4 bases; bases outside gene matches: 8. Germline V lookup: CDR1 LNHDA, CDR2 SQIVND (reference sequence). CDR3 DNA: TGTGCCAGTAGGGTGACAGGGGATTCCGGGGCCAACGTCCTGACTTTC. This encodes CASRVTGDSGANVLTF.

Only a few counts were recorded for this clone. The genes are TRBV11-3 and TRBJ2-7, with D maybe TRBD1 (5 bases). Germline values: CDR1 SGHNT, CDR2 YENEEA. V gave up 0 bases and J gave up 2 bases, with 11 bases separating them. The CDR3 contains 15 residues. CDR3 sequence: CASSLDLDRAYEQYF. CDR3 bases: TGTGCCAGCAGCTTAGATCTTGACAGAGCCTACGAGCAGTACTTC.

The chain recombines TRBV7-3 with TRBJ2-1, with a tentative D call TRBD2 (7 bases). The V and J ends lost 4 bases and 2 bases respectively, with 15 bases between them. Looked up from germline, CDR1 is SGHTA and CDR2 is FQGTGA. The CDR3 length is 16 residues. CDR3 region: CASSSQRGAPYNEQFF. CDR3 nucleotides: TGTGCCAGCAGCTCTCAACGGGGGGCGCCCTACAATGAGCAGTTCTTC. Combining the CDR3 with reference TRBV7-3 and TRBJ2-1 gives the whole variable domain GAGVSQTPSNKVTEKGKYVELRCDPISGHTALYWYRQSLGQGPEFLIYFQGTGAADDSGLPNDRFFAVRPEGSVSTLKIQRTERGDSAVYLCASSSQRGAPYNEQFFGPGTRLTVL.

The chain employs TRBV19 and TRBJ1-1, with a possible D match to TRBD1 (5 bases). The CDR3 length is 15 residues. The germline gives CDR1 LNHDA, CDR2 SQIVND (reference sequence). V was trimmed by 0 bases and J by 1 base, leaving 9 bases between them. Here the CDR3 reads CASSIDSTENTEAFF. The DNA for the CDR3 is TGTGCCAGTAGTATAGACTCGACAGAGAACACTGAAGCTTTCTTT. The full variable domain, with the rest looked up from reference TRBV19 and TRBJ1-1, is DGGITQSPKYLFRKEGQNVTLSCEQNLNHDAMYWYRQDPGQGLRLIYYSQIVNDFQKGDIAEGYSVSREKKESFPLTVTSAQKNPTAFYLCASSIDSTENTEAFFGQGTRLTVV.

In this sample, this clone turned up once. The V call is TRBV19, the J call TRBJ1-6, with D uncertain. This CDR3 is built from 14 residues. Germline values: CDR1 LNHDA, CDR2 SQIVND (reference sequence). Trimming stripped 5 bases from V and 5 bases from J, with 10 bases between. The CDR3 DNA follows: TGTGCCAGTAGTGCGGACTGGAATAATTCACCCCTCCACTTT. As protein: CASSADWNNSPLHF.

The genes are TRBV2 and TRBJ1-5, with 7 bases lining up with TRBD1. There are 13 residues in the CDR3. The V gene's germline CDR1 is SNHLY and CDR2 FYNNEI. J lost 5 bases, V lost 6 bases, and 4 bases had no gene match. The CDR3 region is CASRADRDQPQHF. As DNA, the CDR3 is TGTGCCAGCAGAGCCGACAGGGATCAGCCCCAGCATTTT.

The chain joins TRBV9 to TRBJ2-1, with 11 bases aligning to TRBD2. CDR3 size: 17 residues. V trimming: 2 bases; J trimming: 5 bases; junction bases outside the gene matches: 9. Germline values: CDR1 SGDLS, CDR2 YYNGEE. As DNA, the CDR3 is TGTGCCAGCAGCGTCTCTAGCGGGAGGACCCATCACAATGAGCAGTTCTTC. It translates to CASSVSSGRTHHNEQFF.

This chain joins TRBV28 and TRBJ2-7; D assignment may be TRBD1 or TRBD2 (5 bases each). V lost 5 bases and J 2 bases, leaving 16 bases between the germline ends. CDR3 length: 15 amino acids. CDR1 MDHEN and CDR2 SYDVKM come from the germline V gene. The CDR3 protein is CASSLAGTGPYEQYF. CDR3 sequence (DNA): TGTGCCAGCAGTCTAGCCGGGACGGGCCCCTACGAGCAGTACTTC.

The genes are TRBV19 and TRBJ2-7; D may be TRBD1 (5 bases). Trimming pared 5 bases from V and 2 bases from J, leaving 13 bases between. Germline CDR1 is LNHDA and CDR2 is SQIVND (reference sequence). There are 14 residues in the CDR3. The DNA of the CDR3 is TGTGCCAGTAGTTCCCTCGCAGGGACCTACGAGCAGTACTTC. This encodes CASSSLAGTYEQYF.

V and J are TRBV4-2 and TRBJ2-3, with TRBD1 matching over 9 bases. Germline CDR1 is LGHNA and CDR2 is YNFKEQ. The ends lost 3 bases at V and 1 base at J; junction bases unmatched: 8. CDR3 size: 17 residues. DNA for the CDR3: TGTGCCAGCAGCCAGGCAGGACAGGGGAGAGGCACAGATACGCAGTATTTT. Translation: CASSQAGQGRGTDTQYF.

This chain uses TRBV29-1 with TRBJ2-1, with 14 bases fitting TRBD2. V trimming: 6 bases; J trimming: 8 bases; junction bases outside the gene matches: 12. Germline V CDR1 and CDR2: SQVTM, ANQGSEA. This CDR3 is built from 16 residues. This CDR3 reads CSVKGLAGGISYEQFF. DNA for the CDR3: TGCAGCGTAAAAGGACTAGCGGGAGGAATATCATATGAGCAGTTCTTC.

The CDR3 nucleotides read TGTGCCAGCAGCGTAGGGGTGGATAATTCACCCCTCCACTTT. Its protein is CASSVGVDNSPLHF. The chain employs TRBV9 and TRBJ1-6; D unresolved. V was pared by 0 bases and J by 5 bases, with 6 bases between. Per germline, CDR1 SGDLS and CDR2 YYNGEE. CDR3 length equals 14 residues. The complete variable domain, with remaining parts taken from reference TRBV9 and TRBJ1-6, reads DSGVTQTPKHLITATGQRVTLRCSPRSGDLSVYWYQQSLDQGLQFLIQYYNGEERAKGNILERFSAQQFPDLHSELNLSSLELGDSALYFCASSVGVDNSPLHFGNGTRLTVT.

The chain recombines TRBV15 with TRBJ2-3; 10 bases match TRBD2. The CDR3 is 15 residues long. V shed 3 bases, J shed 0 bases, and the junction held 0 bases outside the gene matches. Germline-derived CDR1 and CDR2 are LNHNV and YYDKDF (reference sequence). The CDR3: CATSRTSGSTDTQYF. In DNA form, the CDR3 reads TGTGCCACCAGCAGGACTAGCGGGAGCACAGATACGCAGTATTTT.

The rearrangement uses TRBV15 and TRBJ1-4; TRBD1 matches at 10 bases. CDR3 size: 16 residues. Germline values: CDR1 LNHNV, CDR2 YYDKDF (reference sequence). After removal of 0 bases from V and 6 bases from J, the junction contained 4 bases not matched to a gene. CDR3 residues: CATSRDSGTGDEKLFF. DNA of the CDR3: TGTGCCACCAGCAGAGACTCCGGGACAGGGGATGAAAAACTGTTTTTT.

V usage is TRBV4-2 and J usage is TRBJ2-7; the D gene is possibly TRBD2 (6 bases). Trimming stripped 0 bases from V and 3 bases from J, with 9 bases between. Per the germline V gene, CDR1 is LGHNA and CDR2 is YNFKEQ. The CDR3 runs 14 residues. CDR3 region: CASSQDSGSYEQYF. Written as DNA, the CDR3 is TGTGCCAGCAGCCAAGATAGCGGTAGCTACGAGCAGTACTTC.

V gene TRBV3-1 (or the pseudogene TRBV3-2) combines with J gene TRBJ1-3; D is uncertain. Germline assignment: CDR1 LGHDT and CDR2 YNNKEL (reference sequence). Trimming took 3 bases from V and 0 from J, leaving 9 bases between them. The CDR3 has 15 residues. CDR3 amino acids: CASSHWTGSGNTIYF. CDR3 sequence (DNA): TGTGCCAGCAGCCATTGGACGGGCTCTGGAAACACCATATATTTT.

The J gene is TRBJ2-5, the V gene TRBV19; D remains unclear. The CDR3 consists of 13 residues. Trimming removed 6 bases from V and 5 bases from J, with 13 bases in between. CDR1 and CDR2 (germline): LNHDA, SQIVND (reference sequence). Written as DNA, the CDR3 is TGTGCCAGTAGCCTCTCAGGCAGTGAGACCCAGTACTTC. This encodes CASSLSGSETQYF.

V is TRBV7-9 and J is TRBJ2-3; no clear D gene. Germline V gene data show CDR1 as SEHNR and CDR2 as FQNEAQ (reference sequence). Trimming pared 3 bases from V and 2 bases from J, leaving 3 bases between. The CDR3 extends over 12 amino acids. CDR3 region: CASSFYTDTQYF. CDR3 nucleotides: TGTGCCAGCAGCTTCTACACAGATACGCAGTATTTT.

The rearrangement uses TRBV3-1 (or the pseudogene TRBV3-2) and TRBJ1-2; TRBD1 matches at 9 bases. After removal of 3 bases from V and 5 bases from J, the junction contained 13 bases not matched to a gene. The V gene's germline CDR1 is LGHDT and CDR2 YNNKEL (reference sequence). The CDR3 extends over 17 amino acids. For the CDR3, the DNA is TGTGCCAGCAGCCATTTCTTTCTGGACAGGGGTTGGTATGGCTACACCTTC. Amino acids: CASSHFFLDRGWYGYTF.

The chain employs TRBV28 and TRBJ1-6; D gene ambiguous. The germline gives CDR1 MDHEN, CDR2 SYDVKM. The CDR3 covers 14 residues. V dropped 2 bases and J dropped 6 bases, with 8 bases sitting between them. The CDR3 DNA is TGTGCCAGCAGTTTAAACGGTCTTAATTCACCCCTCCACTTT. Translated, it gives CASSLNGLNSPLHF.